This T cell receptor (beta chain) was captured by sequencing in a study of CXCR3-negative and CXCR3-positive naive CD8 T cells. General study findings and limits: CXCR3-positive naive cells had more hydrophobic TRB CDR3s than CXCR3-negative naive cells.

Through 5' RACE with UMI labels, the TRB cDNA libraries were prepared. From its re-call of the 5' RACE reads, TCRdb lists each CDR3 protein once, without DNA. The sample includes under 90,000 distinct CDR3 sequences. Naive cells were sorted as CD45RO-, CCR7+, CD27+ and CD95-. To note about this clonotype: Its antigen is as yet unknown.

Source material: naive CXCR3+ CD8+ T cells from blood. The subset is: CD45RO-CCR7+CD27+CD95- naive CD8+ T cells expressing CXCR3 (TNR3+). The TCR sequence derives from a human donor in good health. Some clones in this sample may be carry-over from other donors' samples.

The CDR3 spells CASSPGTRGGYTF. The rearrangement joins TRBV6-5 to TRBJ1-2; the D call from TCRdb, TRBD1, cannot be confirmed without DNA. CDR1 is MNHEY and CDR2 is SVGAGI in the germline V gene. The length of the CDR3 is 13 residues.